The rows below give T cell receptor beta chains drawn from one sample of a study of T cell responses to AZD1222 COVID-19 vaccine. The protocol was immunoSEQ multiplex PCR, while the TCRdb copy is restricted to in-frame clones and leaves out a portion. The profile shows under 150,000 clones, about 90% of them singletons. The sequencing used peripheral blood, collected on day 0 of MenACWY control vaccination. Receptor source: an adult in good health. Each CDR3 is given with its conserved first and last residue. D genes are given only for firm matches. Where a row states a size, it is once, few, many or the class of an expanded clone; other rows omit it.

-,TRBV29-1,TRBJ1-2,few,TGCAGCGTTAACCGGGACGGCGGGGACTACACCTTC,CSVNRDGGDYTF
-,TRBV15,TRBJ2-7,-,TGTGCCACCAGCAATGGGGCCAGCGCCACCTACGAGCAGTACTTC,CATSNGASATYEQYF
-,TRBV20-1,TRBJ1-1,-,TGCAGTGACCGCCCGACACCTCCTTTCTTT,CSDRPTPPFF
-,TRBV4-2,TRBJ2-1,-,TGTGCCAGCAGCCAAGGGGGGACTGGGGATTACAATGAGCAGTTCTTC,CASSQGGTGDYNEQFF
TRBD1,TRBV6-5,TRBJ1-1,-,TGTGCCAGCAGTTACGGGCAGGGGGCGGAAGCTTTCTTT,CASSYGQGAEAFF
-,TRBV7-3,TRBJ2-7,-,TGTGCCAGCAGCTTAAGTCAGACTGGGGAGCAGTACTTC,CASSLSQTGEQYF
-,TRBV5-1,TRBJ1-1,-,TGCGCCAGCAGCCCAGTCAGGGGGAACACTGAAGCTTTCTTT,CASSPVRGNTEAFF
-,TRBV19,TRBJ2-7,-,TGTGCCAGTAGACACATCGATACCTACGAGCAGTACTTC,CASRHIDTYEQYF
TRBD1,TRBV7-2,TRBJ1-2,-,TGTGCCAGCAGCTCCCGAGGGGGACAGGGACCTGGCGGCTACACCTTC,CASSSRGGQGPGGYTF
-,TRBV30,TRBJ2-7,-,TGTGCCTGGAGTGTACGGGGGTACGAGCAGTACTTC,CAWSVRGYEQYF
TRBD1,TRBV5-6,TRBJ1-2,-,TGTGCCAGCAGGACGACAGGGGGGAATGGCTACACCTTC,CASRTTGGNGYTF
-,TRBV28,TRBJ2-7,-,TGTGCCAGCAATACCAATCCCCCAGGGGGGCTCGAGCAGTACTTC,CASNTNPPGGLEQYF
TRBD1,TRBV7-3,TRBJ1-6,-,TGTGCCAGCAGCGTAGGGACAGGGAATACGTCACCCCTCCACTTT,CASSVGTGNTSPLHF
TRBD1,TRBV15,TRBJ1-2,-,TGTGCCACCAGCAGAGGGGACAGGGAGGAAGGTGGCTACACCTTC,CATSRGDREEGGYTF
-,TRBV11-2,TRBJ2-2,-,TGTGCCAGCAGCGGATCACAGGGAGGGCCCGGGGAGCTGTTTTTT,CASSGSQGGPGELFF
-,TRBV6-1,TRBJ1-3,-,TGTGCCAGCAGTGACAACCGACTACACTCTGGAAACACCATATATTTT,CASSDNRLHSGNTIYF
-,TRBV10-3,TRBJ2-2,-,TGTGCCATCAGCGCGGGCAGGGTCAAGGGCACCGGGGAGCTGTTTTTT,CAISAGRVKGTGELFF
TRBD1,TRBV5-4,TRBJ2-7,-,TGTGCCAGCAGCCCGGGACAGGGGTCCTACGAGCAGTACTTC,CASSPGQGSYEQYF
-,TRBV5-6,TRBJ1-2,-,TGTGCCAGCAGCTTGGTACGGTCGATCCGCTACACCTTC,CASSLVRSIRYTF
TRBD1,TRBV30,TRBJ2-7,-,TGTGCCTGGAGTCGGGACAGTTCCTACGAGCAGTACTTC,CAWSRDSSYEQYF
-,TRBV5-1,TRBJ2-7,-,TGCGCCAGCTCCCGGGGGAGTACCTACGAGCAGTACTTC,CASSRGSTYEQYF
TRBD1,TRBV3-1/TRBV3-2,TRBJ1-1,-,TGTGCCAGCAGCCCCGGACAGGACACTGAAGCTTTCTTT,CASSPGQDTEAFF
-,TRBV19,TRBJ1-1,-,TGTGCCAGTAGTATTGCAGGGCCACTCATGAACACTGAAGCTTTCTTT,CASSIAGPLMNTEAFF
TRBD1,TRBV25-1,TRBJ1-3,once,TGTGCCAGCAGAGCCGGGACAGAAAAAAACTCTGGAAACACCATATATTTT,CASRAGTEKNSGNTIYF